This T cell receptor (beta chain) was found in a study of T cell responses to AZD1222 COVID-19 vaccine. The CDR3 is 14 residues long. Germline assignment: CDR1 SGDLS and CDR2 YYNGEE. Trimming took off 0 bases at V and 1 base at J, with 7 bases between the two ends. Sequenced by immunoSEQ multiplex PCR; TCRdb stores in-frame clones only, minus some. The sample holds about 110,000 clones, around 89% seen once. Pooling was applied to second doses at about 4 or about 12 weeks. The chain links TRBV9 to TRBJ2-5; D possibly corresponds to TRBD2 (5 bases). The source of this sequence is an adult who received the AZD1222 COVID-19 vaccine. Source: peripheral blood, taken 28 days after the second AZD1222 dose. The CDR3 DNA reads as TGTGCCAGCAGCGTAGCAGGACTCCAAGAGACCCAGTACTTC. It codes for CASSVAGLQETQYF.